The sequence of this TCR beta chain was determined in a study of blood T cell repertoires in COVID-19. Germline V gene lookup returns CDR1 SGHTA and CDR2 FQGTGA. The CDR3 spans 14 residues. The V end was cut by 0 bases, the J end by 3 bases, with 9 bases between. Repertoires were generated with immunoSEQ multiplex PCR, while TCRdb's copy carries only in-frame clones and drops some. The sample carries about 87,000 clones, around 87% recorded once. Sequencing was done on a sample of peripheral blood. This receptor was identified in a human donor with acute or convalescent COVID-19. The donor label of this sample is uncertain. V and J are TRBV7-3 and TRBJ2-7, with TRBD1 as a possible D gene (6 bases). The CDR3 DNA is TGTGCCAGCAGCTTAACTCAGGGGCACTACGAGCAGTACTTC. It yields the protein CASSLTQGHYEQYF.